The rows below give T cell receptor beta chains drawn from one sample of a study of shared clonotypes between healthy human individuals. The protocol was immunoSEQ multiplex PCR, while the TCRdb copy is restricted to in-frame clones and leaves out a portion. There are 1.5 million to 2.5 million clones in the sample; about 95% occur only once, and roughly 1% lies in the top ten. The sample consisted of naive CD8+ T cells sorted from blood. These receptor sequences come from a man aged 18 to 35 in good health. Each CDR3 is given with its conserved first and last residue. D genes are given only for firm matches. The size field is filled for only some rows; it gives once, few, many or a size class.

TRBD2 | . | TRBJ2-7 | TRBV2 | CASKGGSSYEQYF | TGTGCCAGCAAAGGCGGGAGCTCCTACGAGCAGTACTTC
. | . | TRBJ1-5 | TRBV10-3 | CAISVGGVGQPQHF | TGTGCCATCAGTGTCGGGGGAGTGGGTCAGCCCCAGCATTTT
. | . | TRBJ2-2 | TRBV25-1 | CASSEDKLRTGELFF | TGTGCCAGCAGTGAGGATAAGTTACGCACCGGGGAGCTGTTTTTT
TRBD1 | once | TRBJ1-2 | TRBV27 | CASSLSGQELNGYTF | TGTGCCAGCAGTTTATCCGGACAGGAGTTAAATGGCTACACCTTC
. | . | TRBJ2-7 | TRBV5-5 | CASSQRIFYEQYF | TGTGCCAGCAGCCAGAGGATATTCTACGAGCAGTACTTC
. | . | TRBJ2-1 | TRBV5-6 | CASSPLPDFYNEQFF | TGTGCCAGCAGCCCGCTCCCGGACTTCTACAATGAGCAGTTCTTC
. | . | TRBJ2-2 | TRBV7-9 | CASTSGKHTGELFF | TGTGCCAGCACCAGTGGAAAGCACACCGGGGAGCTGTTTTTT
. | . | TRBJ1-4 | TRBV6-5 | CASSYGVGGNEKLFF | TGTGCCAGCAGTTACGGCGTGGGGGGTAATGAAAAACTGTTTTTT
. | . | TRBJ1-3 | TRBV4-1 | CASSSNSGNTIYF | TGCGCCAGCAGCTCCAACTCTGGAAACACCATATATTTT
. | . | TRBJ1-2 | TRBV9 | CASSALGGYTF | TGTGCCAGCAGCGCCCTCGGGGGCTACACCTTC
. | . | TRBJ2-4 | TRBV7-9 | CASSLEQGPVAKNIQYF | TGTGCCAGCAGCTTGGAACAGGGTCCAGTAGCCAAAAACATTCAGTACTTC
TRBD2 | . | TRBJ2-7 | TRBV2 | CASSAPVSLAGYEQYF | TGTGCCAGCAGCGCCCCCGTTAGCCTAGCGGGCTACGAGCAGTACTTC
TRBD1 | . | TRBJ2-5 | TRBV14 | CASSRYRGPLFQETQYF | TGTGCCAGCAGCCGTTACAGGGGCCCTCTATTCCAAGAGACCCAGTACTTC
. | . | TRBJ2-7 | TRBV19 | CASSMGTGAYEQYF | TGTGCCAGTAGTATGGGAACGGGGGCCTACGAGCAGTACTTC
TRBD1 | . | TRBJ1-2 | TRBV2 | CASIPGQGVRGYTF | TGTGCCAGCATTCCGGGACAGGGGGTGCGTGGCTACACCTTC
. | . | TRBJ1-1 | TRBV6-5 | CASSYSSPTEAFF | TGTGCCAGCAGTTACTCCAGTCCCACTGAAGCTTTCTTT
. | . | TRBJ1-2 | TRBV27 | CASSLTTGDAYYGYTF | TGTGCCAGCAGTTTAACGACAGGAGACGCTTACTATGGCTACACCTTC
. | . | TRBJ1-6 | TRBV2 | CARNPGLSGSPLHF | TGTGCCAGGAATCCGGGACTGAGCGGTTCACCCCTCCACTTT
TRBD1 | . | TRBJ1-5 | TRBV27 | CASSFRNWTGKSKPQHF | TGTGCCAGCAGTTTTCGCAACTGGACAGGGAAAAGTAAGCCCCAGCATTTT
. | . | TRBJ2-6 | TRBV5-4 | CASSLPREALTGANVLTF | TGTGCCAGCAGCTTGCCGCGAGAGGCCCTCACTGGGGCCAACGTCCTGACTTTC
TRBD1 | . | TRBJ2-7 | TRBV28 | CASSWTTGAFSYEQYF | TGTGCCAGCAGTTGGACCACAGGGGCATTCTCCTACGAGCAGTACTTC
. | . | TRBJ2-1 | TRBV25-1 | CASSEWDLHNEQFF | TGTGCCAGCAGTGAATGGGACCTCCACAATGAGCAGTTCTTC
. | . | TRBJ2-5 | TRBV28 | CASSLTGETQYF | TGTGCCAGCAGTTTAACCGGGGAGACCCAGTACTTC
. | . | TRBJ2-7 | TRBV19 | CASSITGTPYEQYF | TGTGCCAGTAGTATAACAGGGACCCCCTACGAGCAGTACTTC
. | . | TRBJ2-3 | TRBV6-5 | CASIPSGLPTDTQYF | TGTGCCAGCATCCCAAGCGGGCTACCCACAGATACGCAGTATTTT
TRBD1 | . | TRBJ1-2 | TRBV19 | CASNHRGHNYGYTF | TGTGCCAGTAACCACAGGGGGCATAACTATGGCTACACCTTC
TRBD2 | . | TRBJ2-7 | TRBV11-2 | CASSFQISRDYTSYEQYF | TGTGCCAGCAGCTTTCAGATATCCCGGGACTACACCTCCTACGAGCAGTACTTC
. | . | TRBJ1-5 | TRBV27 | CASSPGLGNQPQHF | TGTGCCAGCAGTCCAGGGTTGGGCAATCAGCCCCAGCATTTT
. | . | TRBJ2-7 | TRBV7-7 | CASSLGEGGHEQYF | TGTGCTAGCAGCTTAGGGGAAGGGGGACACGAGCAGTACTTC
. | . | TRBJ1-1 | TRBV15 | CATSRDGGAREAFF | TGTGCCACCAGCAGAGACGGGGGGGCCAGAGAAGCTTTCTTT
. | . | TRBJ2-1 | TRBV4-1 | CASSQVASGNEQFF | TGCGCCAGCAGCCAAGTAGCATCCGGGAATGAGCAGTTCTTC
. | . | TRBJ2-7 | TRBV2 | CASSDLIALLDGASYEQYF | TGTGCCAGCAGTGACCTCATAGCGCTCCTGGACGGAGCCTCCTACGAGCAGTACTTC
TRBD1 | . | TRBJ1-2 | TRBV5-8 | CASSSYGQGWNYGYTF | TGTGCCAGCAGCTCCTACGGACAGGGTTGGAACTATGGCTACACCTTC
TRBD2 | . | TRBJ2-7 | TRBV5-1 | CASSLDSGGFYEQYF | TGCGCCAGCAGCTTGGATAGCGGGGGTTTCTACGAGCAGTACTTC
TRBD2 | . | TRBJ2-3 | TRBV28 | CASSSLAGLTDTQYF | TGTGCCAGCAGTTCCTTAGCGGGTCTCACAGATACGCAGTATTTT
TRBD2 | . | TRBJ2-7 | TRBV5-6 | CASSVGLAGAWGEQYF | TGTGCCAGCAGCGTGGGACTAGCGGGAGCATGGGGCGAGCAGTACTTC
. | . | TRBJ1-1 | TRBV7-3 | CASSLITGTEAFF | TGTGCCAGCAGCTTAATAACGGGTACTGAAGCTTTCTTT